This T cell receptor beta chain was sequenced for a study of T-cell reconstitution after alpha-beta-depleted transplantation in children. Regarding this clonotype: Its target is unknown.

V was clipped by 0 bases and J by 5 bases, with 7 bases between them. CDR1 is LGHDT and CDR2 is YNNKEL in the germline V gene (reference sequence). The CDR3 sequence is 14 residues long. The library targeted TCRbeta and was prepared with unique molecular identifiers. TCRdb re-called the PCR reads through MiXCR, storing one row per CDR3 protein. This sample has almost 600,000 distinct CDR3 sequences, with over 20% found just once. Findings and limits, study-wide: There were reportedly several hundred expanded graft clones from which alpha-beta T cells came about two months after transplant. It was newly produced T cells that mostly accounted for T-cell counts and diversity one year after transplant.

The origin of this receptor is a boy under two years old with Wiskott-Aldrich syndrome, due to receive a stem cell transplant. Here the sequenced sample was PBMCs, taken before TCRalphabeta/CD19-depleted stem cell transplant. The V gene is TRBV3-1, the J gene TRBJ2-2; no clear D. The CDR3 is CASSQEGRTGELFF. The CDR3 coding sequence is TGTGCCAGCAGCCAAGAAGGACGGACCGGGGAGCTGTTTTTT.